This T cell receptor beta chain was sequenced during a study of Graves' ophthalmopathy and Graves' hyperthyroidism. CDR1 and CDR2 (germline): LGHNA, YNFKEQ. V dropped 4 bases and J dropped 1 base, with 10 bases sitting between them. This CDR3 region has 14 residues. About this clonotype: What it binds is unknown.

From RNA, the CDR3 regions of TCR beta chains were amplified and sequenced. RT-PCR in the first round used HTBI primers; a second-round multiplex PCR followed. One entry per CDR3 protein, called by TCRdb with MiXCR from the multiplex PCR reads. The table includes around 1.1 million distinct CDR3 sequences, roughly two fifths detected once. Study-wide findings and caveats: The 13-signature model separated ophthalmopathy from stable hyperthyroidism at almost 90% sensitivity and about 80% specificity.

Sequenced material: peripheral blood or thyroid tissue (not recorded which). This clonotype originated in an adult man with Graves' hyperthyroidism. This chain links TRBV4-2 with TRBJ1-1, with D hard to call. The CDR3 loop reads CASSRTQQNTEAFF. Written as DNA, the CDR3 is TGTGCCAGCAGCCGAACTCAGCAGAACACTGAAGCTTTCTTT.